Listed below are T cell receptor beta chains from one sample, sequenced in a study of cytomegalovirus exposure and HLA in healthy donors. The repertoire was sequenced with immunoSEQ multiplex PCR; TCRdb's copy has only in-frame clones and lacks some. This sample yields more than 200,000 clones, of which more than 60% are seen a single time; 15% to 19% belongs to the top ten. The source material was PBMCs. These receptors were collected from a man aged 40-50 years in good health and CMV-seronegative. CDR3s include the opening cysteine and the closing phenylalanine or tryptophan. A D gene is named only where the DNA matches it firmly. Some rows mark clone size as missing; the rest say once, few, many or name a class of expanded clone.

>TRBD1|TRBJ2-3|-|TRBV2
TGTGCCAGCAGGGACAGGGGGCCAAGCACAGATACGCAGTATTTT
CASRDRGPSTDTQYF
>TRBD2|TRBJ2-3|-|TRBV5-1
TGCGCCAGCGGCTCCACTAGCGGGAGGGCCCCAGATACGCAGTATTTT
CASGSTSGRAPDTQYF
>-|TRBJ2-7|-|TRBV28
TGTGCCAGCAGTTCCGTAGGGGGAGGGGACTACGAGCAGTACTTC
CASSSVGGGDYEQYF
>-|TRBJ1-2|-|TRBV19
TGTGCCAGTCGCGCCCGGACAGTAACCTATGGCTACACCTTC
CASRARTVTYGYTF
>-|TRBJ1-2|once|TRBV2
TGTGCCAGCAGTCAAACTCGTGGCTACACCTTC
CASSQTRGYTF
>-|TRBJ1-3|-|TRBV10-1
TGCGCCAGCAGTAACGGGATCCGGGGGAGAGGAAACACCATATATTTT
CASSNGIRGRGNTIYF
>-|TRBJ1-1|-|TRBV10-3
TGTGCCATCAGTGGGACGTCGGGGGTCACTGAAGCTTTCTTT
CAISGTSGVTEAFF
>-|TRBJ1-5|once|TRBV29-1
TGCAGCGTCGCCCAGACAAATAGCAATCAGCCCCAGCATTTT
CSVAQTNSNQPQHF
>-|TRBJ2-3|-|TRBV18
TGTGCCAGCTCACGGGGGGAAACAGATACGCAGTATTTT
CASSRGETDTQYF
>TRBD2|TRBJ2-1|-|TRBV6-1
TGTGCCACCTGTGACAGCGGGGGCAATATTTACAATGAGCAGTTCTTC
CATCDSGGNIYNEQFF
>TRBD1|TRBJ1-4|few|TRBV27
TGTGCCAGCAGTTTAGGACAGGGTGGATATGAACTGTTTTTT
CASSLGQGGYELFF
>TRBD1|TRBJ2-2|-|TRBV5-5
TGTGCCAGCAGCACAGGGACAGGGGGATTGGGCACCGGGGAGCTGTTTTTT
CASSTGTGGLGTGELFF
>TRBD1|TRBJ1-6|few|TRBV7-2
TGTGCCAGCAGCCCAGCCGGGACAGCGACTAATTCACCCCTCCACTTT
CASSPAGTATNSPLHF
>-|TRBJ1-3|-|TRBV7-2
TGTGCCAGCAGCTTATACGGAACGGCGGCGGGTGTCTCTGGAAACACCATATATTTT
CASSLYGTAAGVSGNTIYF
>-|TRBJ2-7|-|TRBV18
TGTGCCAGCTCACCACAAGGGAGAGCCTACGAGCAGTACTTC
CASSPQGRAYEQYF
>TRBD1|TRBJ1-1|-|TRBV5-4
TGTGCCAGCAGCCCGGGACAGGGCGTCACTGAAGCTTTCTTT
CASSPGQGVTEAFF
>-|TRBJ1-5|once|TRBV7-2
TGTGCCAGCAGCTTAGCTTACGGGGAGGTGGGCCAGCCCCAGCATTTT
CASSLAYGEVGQPQHF
>-|TRBJ2-7|-|TRBV10-3
TGTGCCATCAGTGCCATCGACAGGAACTCCTACGAGCAGTACTTC
CAISAIDRNSYEQYF
>-|TRBJ2-1|-|TRBV4-2
TGTGCCAGCAGCCAAGTTACCATAGCTGAGACCTACAATGAGCAGTTCTTC
CASSQVTIAETYNEQFF
>-|TRBJ2-5|-|TRBV27
TGTGCCAGCAGGAGGATAGTACCCCAAGAGACCCAGTACTTC
CASRRIVPQETQYF
>TRBD2|TRBJ2-3|-|TRBV4-1
TGCGCCAGCAGCCTTACTAGCGGACCGACCGCGCGGGGAGATACGCAGTATTTT
CASSLTSGPTARGDTQYF
>TRBD1|TRBJ2-5|once|TRBV18
TGTGCCAGCTCACCACGTTCAGGGGGAGAGACCCAGTACTTC
CASSPRSGGETQYF
>TRBD1|TRBJ1-2|-|TRBV7-9
TGTGCCAGCAGCTTACCGGGACAGTATGGCTACACCTTC
CASSLPGQYGYTF
>TRBD2|TRBJ2-2|-|TRBV9
TGTGCCAGCAGCGTAGCCTCCGGGACTAGCGGGAGTAGCACCGGGGAGCTGTTTTTT
CASSVASGTSGSSTGELFF
>-|TRBJ2-2|-|TRBV5-6
TGTGCCAGCAGTTTTGATTCGCGGAACACCGGGGAGCTGTTTTTT
CASSFDSRNTGELFF
>-|TRBJ2-5|-|TRBV15
TGTGCCACCAGCGAGCGTACCACGCAAGAGACCCAGTACTTC
CATSERTTQETQYF
>TRBD2|TRBJ2-1|-|TRBV13
TGTGCCAGCAGCTCCGGGACTAGACCCAATGAGCAGTTCTTC
CASSSGTRPNEQFF
>-|TRBJ2-7|once|TRBV7-9
TGTTCCAGCAGCGGCGGGGAGTATCAGCAGTACTTC
CSSSGGEYQQYF
>TRBD1|TRBJ1-2|-|TRBV5-5
TGTGCCAGCAGCTTTTCTGCTACAGGGGTAGGCTATGGCTACACCTTC
CASSFSATGVGYGYTF
>TRBD2|TRBJ2-7|-|TRBV28
TGTGCCAGCAGTTTAACTAGCGCTAAGGGTAGCGAGCAGTACTTC
CASSLTSAKGSEQYF
>TRBD2|TRBJ2-3|-|TRBV7-3
TGTGCCAGCAGCCCCGGGGGGGCCATAGATACGCAGTATTTT
CASSPGGAIDTQYF
>-|TRBJ1-1|-|TRBV9
TGTGCCAGCAGCGTAGTGCCGGGTCCTATGAACACTGAAGCTTTCTTT
CASSVVPGPMNTEAFF
>TRBD2|TRBJ2-2|-|TRBV4-3
TGCGCCAGCAGCCAAGACCCTAGCGGGGGCCGTTACACCGGGGAGCTGTTTTTT
CASSQDPSGGRYTGELFF
>-|TRBJ1-1|once|TRBV19
TGTGCCAGTAGTATAGATGGATCTAGGTATGAAGCTTTCTTT
CASSIDGSRYEAFF
>-|TRBJ1-3|-|TRBV7-9
TGTGCCAGCAGCTTACAGGGATTAGGAAACACCATATATTTT
CASSLQGLGNTIYF
>-|TRBJ1-1|-|TRBV19
TGTGCCAGTAGTATCTTGGGGGGAGAGAACACTGAAGCTTTCTTT
CASSILGGENTEAFF
>TRBD2|TRBJ2-7|-|TRBV28
TGTGCCAGCAGTTTTAGGGCGGGAGGGCCGCGTGAGCAGTACTTC
CASSFRAGGPREQYF
>TRBD2|TRBJ2-2|-|TRBV9
TGTGCCAGCAGCGCCCCTCCCCTAGCGGGAGGGCCGGGCACCGGGGAGCTGTTTTTT
CASSAPPLAGGPGTGELFF
>TRBD2|TRBJ2-3|-|TRBV6-4
TGTGCCAGCAGTAATCTAGCGGGAACCACAGATACGCAGTATTTT
CASSNLAGTTDTQYF
>TRBD1|TRBJ2-4|-|TRBV4-1
TGCGCCAGCAGCCTCCCGACAGGGAATAAAAACATTCAGTACTTC
CASSLPTGNKNIQYF
>TRBD2|TRBJ2-1|-|TRBV18
TGTGCCAGCTCACTTCTAGCGGGACTTTACAATGAGCAGTTCTTC
CASSLLAGLYNEQFF
>TRBD2|TRBJ2-3|-|TRBV18
TGTGCCAGCTCACAAGGGACTAGCGGCACAGATACGCAGTATTTT
CASSQGTSGTDTQYF
>-|TRBJ2-7|-|TRBV6-1
TGTGCCAGCAGTGACAACTACGAGCAGTACTTC
CASSDNYEQYF
>TRBD1|TRBJ1-5|-|TRBV7-6
TGTGCCAGCAGCTCCGACAGGGGTCGAGGGCAGCCCCAGCATTTT
CASSSDRGRGQPQHF
>TRBD2|TRBJ2-6|once|TRBV6-5
TGTGCCACTTTAGCGGGGGGGCTCGGGGCCAACGTCCTGACTTTC
CATLAGGLGANVLTF
>TRBD2|TRBJ2-7|-|TRBV27
TGTGCCAGCAGTATTAGCGGGAGGGCCTACGAGCAGTACTTC
CASSISGRAYEQYF
>-|TRBJ1-5|-|TRBV6-1
TGTGCCAGCAGACAAACAGGGCTAGACGAGCATTTT
CASRQTGLDEHF
>-|TRBJ1-1|-|TRBV4-1
TGCGCCAGCAGCCTATTGCAGGGGTTCACTGAAGCTTTCTTT
CASSLLQGFTEAFF
>-|TRBJ2-1|-|TRBV7-2
TGTGCCAGCAGCCAAGGGGGTCAGGTTCTGAATGAGCAGTTCTTC
CASSQGGQVLNEQFF
>-|TRBJ2-1|-|TRBV2
TGTGCCAGCATTAAGCGTCCCCCCTACAATGAGCAGTTCTTC
CASIKRPPYNEQFF
>TRBD1|TRBJ2-1|-|TRBV6-1
TGTGCCAGCAGTGACAGGGGGAACAATGAGCAGTTCTTC
CASSDRGNNEQFF
>TRBD1|TRBJ2-1|-|TRBV4-1
TGCGCCAGCAGCCAAGATATCGGACAGGGTGTACGGAATGAGCAGTTCTTC
CASSQDIGQGVRNEQFF
>TRBD1|TRBJ1-1|-|TRBV4-1
TGCGCCAGCAGCCAGGGACAGGGCAGGCCCACTGAAGCTTTCTTT
CASSQGQGRPTEAFF